This paragraph covers one T cell receptor beta chain sequence. This clone appeared a single time. This clone's antigen is unknown. Base-call qualities are not available, and no considerably larger clone is one nucleotide away. TCRbeta CDR3 regions were amplified from genomic DNA using the immunoSEQ Assay, a bias-controlled multiplex PCR. On the authors' methods: The number of nucleated cells in each sample was estimated from the amplification of reference gene primers within the assay. To quantify the absolute abundance of each unique TCRbeta CDR3 rearrangement, sequence reads were collapsed and filtered. Productive Simpson clonality was computed per sample as the square root of Simpson's diversity index over productive rearrangements. TCRdb obtained this table from immuneACCESS and retained in-frame rearrangements with V and J assigned. These tables miss some clones; where compared with another copy, unresolved V genes account for less than half of the shortfall, and the remainder is unexplained. The V and J calls and clone size come from that table; D and trimming were worked out from the DNA. In all, the sample holds more than 150,000 clones, and 82% of those were seen once. The top ten hold 12% of the sample.

The data were obtained in a study of blood T cell repertoires in COVID-19 (dated by TCRdb to about 2020). In the study overall: The collaborator samples originated in the United States, Italy and Spain and spanned the acute and convalescent phases of COVID-19. The prospective study material was composed of cDNA or gDNA derived from T cells, B-cell-depleted T cells, or PBMCs. The dataset comprised deeply sampled blood TCRbeta repertoires from subjects exposed to, actively infected with, or recovered from COVID-19. The repertoires were released in a freely available public database intended as a resource for research on the immune response to SARS-CoV-2. Samples came from the ongoing ImmuneRACE study (first 160 participants) plus 1,254 subjects from 6 global collaborators. A de-identified subject ID, COVID-19 status, age in years and sex were almost always included in the sample metadata. Where available, HLA class I and class II types were taken from metadata supplied by the sample provider and were not determined by assay-based typing. What the authors observed across the whole study: The quantity of clinical and demographic metadata differed by source and by participant and was supplied without curation.

Participants in the prospective study were aged roughly 18 to 90 years, lived in 20 to 30 United States geographic areas, and enrolled through a virtual design. In the prospective study, participants were assigned to cohorts based on the clinical history participants reported in a screening survey and a study questionnaire. For ImmuneRACE Cohort 3, a participant was defined as recovered based on two consecutive negative NP/OP PCR tests, clearance by a healthcare professional, or resolution of symptoms. Each participant in the prospective study had whole blood, serum and a nasopharyngeal or oropharyngeal swab collected by mobile phlebotomists. Additional blood draws and questionnaires over a roughly two-month period could optionally be provided by prospective study participants. Prospective study blood samples were shipped either frozen or at room temperature before DNA extraction. The CDR3 numbers 16 residues from cysteine through phenylalanine. CDR3 DNA is the only sequence kept; it has 48 bases, read in frame from the first base.

The sequencing sample was made of PBMCs or T cells enriched from blood (not recorded which). The receptor was derived from a man aged 35 to 55 who had recovered from COVID-19. The chain is encoded by TRBV21-1 joined to TRBJ1-2; the table calls TRBD1, which could not be checked here. TRBV21-1 is marked as a pseudogene. The CDR3 is CASSKGGDREPYGYTF. The nucleotides are TGTGCCAGCAGCAAAGGAGGGGACAGGGAGCCGTATGGCTACACCTTC.